One and the same sample provided the 11 T cell receptor beta chains below, sequenced in a study of cytomegalovirus exposure and HLA in healthy donors. With 60 Vbeta and 13 Jbeta primers, the PCR was carried out. The table came from immunoSEQ multiplex PCR; TCRdb's copy has only in-frame clones and leaves some out. Of 130,000 to 150,000 clones detected, 75% to 80% appear once; the ten largest clones hold under 0.8%. The specimen was PBMCs. The origin of the receptors is a male donor in good health and CMV-seronegative.

CDR3 region: CAWSSGRDTEAFF. CDR3 sequence (DNA): TGTGCCTGGAGTAGCGGGAGGGACACTGAAGCTTTCTTT. The V gene is TRBV30, the J gene TRBJ1-1; D is uncertain. Germline CDR1 and CDR2: GTSNPN and SVGIG (reference sequence). CDR3 length equals 13 residues. Deletions cut 2 bases from V and 3 bases from J, with 10 bases between. Together with reference TRBV30 and TRBJ1-1, the CDR3 gives the full variable domain: SQTIHQWPATLVQPVGSPLSLECTVEGTSNPNLYWYRQAAGRGLQLLFYSVGIGQISSEVPQNLSASRPQDRQFILSSKKLLLSDSGFYLCAWSSGRDTEAFFGQGTRLTVV.

In regard to this clone: Given the absence of the conserved phenylalanine or tryptophan at the CDR3 end, a read error is likely. Because the CDR3's place on the DNA is in doubt, the DNA is left out and the CDR3 is given as listed by TCRdb. The genes are TRBV11-2 and TRBJ2-7; whether TRBD1, the table's D call, matches the DNA was not checked. Germline V gene lookup returns CDR1 SGHAT and CDR2 FQNNGV. The CDR3 is 12 amino acids long, termini counted. The CDR3 loop is CASSSERDRVTI.

This clone was counted a few times. The J gene is TRBJ1-1, the V gene TRBV15; 10 bases line up with TRBD1. CDR1 and CDR2 (germline): LNHNV, YYDKDF (reference sequence). The V segment lost 2 bases and the J segment 3 bases; nucleotides outside the gene matches: 3. The CDR3 length is 15 residues. In nucleotides, the CDR3 is TGTGCCACCAGCAGACTGGGACAGGGGTACACTGAAGCTTTCTTT. Translated, it gives CATSRLGQGYTEAFF.

The chain has TRBV7-2 and TRBJ1-1, with 11 bases that match TRBD1. Germline CDR1 and CDR2: SGHTA and FQGNSA. The CDR3 covers 15 residues. V gave up 5 bases and J gave up 1 base; unmatched junction bases: 3. The chain's CDR3 is CASSIGTGGNTEAFF. The CDR3 coding sequence is TGTGCCAGCAGCATCGGGACAGGGGGGAACACTGAAGCTTTCTTT.

The rearrangement links TRBV15 to TRBJ2-3, with 11 bases lining up with TRBD2. The ends lost 3 bases at V and 2 bases at J; junction bases unmatched: 10. The CDR3 covers 18 residues. The germline CDR1 and CDR2 sequences are LNHNV and YYDKDF (reference sequence). CDR3 sequence reads: CATSSPYSGRDLTDTQYF. In DNA, the CDR3 is TGTGCCACCAGCAGCCCGTATAGCGGGAGGGACCTCACAGATACGCAGTATTTT. Supplemented by reference TRBV15 and TRBJ2-3, the full variable domain reads DAMVIQNPRYQVTQFGKPVTLSCSQTLNHNVMYWYQQKSSQAPKLLFHYYDKDFNNEADTPDNFQSRRPNTSFCFLDIRSPGLGDTAMYLCATSSPYSGRDLTDTQYFGPGTRLTVL.

The chain has TRBV20-1 and TRBJ2-1, with D possibly being TRBD2 (6 bases). This CDR3 is 10 amino acids long. Per the germline V gene, CDR1 is DFQATT and CDR2 is SNEGSKA (reference sequence). Trimming cost V 2 bases and J 13 bases, with 9 bases left between them. In nucleotides, the CDR3 is TGCAGTGCTAGAACGGAGGGACAGTTCTTC. Encoded protein: CSARTEGQFF.

The CDR3 loop reads CASSVGQITYNEQFF. CDR3 coding DNA: TGCGCCAGCAGCGTGGGACAAATTACCTACAATGAGCAGTTCTTC. The V gene is TRBV5-1, the J gene TRBJ2-1; D is perhaps TRBD1 (6 bases). Germline assignment: CDR1 SGHRS and CDR2 YFSETQ. CDR3 length: 15 residues. The V end was cut by 4 bases, the J end by 2 bases, with 13 bases between.

This clone occurred a few times. Germline and junction disagree at one end, which may indicate a read error. This sequence joins TRBV7-9 and TRBJ2-5; 9 bases line up with TRBD1. This CDR3 comprises 15 residues. Germline V gene data show CDR1 as SEHNR and CDR2 as FQNEAQ (reference sequence). In DNA, the CDR3 is TGTTCCAGCAGCCCACAGGGGGCCCCCCCGGAGACCCAGTACTTC. It encodes CSSSPQGAPPETQYF.

Only one count was recorded for this clone. The chain joins TRBV9 to TRBJ1-4; 7 nucleotides align to TRBD1. Trimming took 3 bases from V and 4 from J; bases not matched to a gene: 6. This CDR3 has 15 residues. Per the germline V gene, CDR1 is SGDLS and CDR2 is YYNGEE. The CDR3 DNA reads TGTGCCAGCAGCGGAAGGGACAGTGTTAATGAAAAACTGTTTTTT. Amino acids: CASSGRDSVNEKLFF.

The J gene is TRBJ1-5, the V gene TRBV23-1, with no clear D. TRBV23-1 is identified as an open reading frame with a role that is uncertain. Trimming removed 4 bases from V and 3 bases from J, with 22 bases in between. The CDR3 sequence is 18 residues long. The CDR3: CASSRKPQFLANNQPQHF. DNA for the CDR3: TGCGCCAGCAGTCGCAAACCACAGTTCCTGGCGAACAATCAGCCCCAGCATTTT.

CDR3 in DNA: TGTGCCAGTAGTATAAAGGGGGGGGCCGTTAGCAATCAGCCCCAGCATTTT. This sequence encodes CASSIKGGAVSNQPQHF. The chain joins TRBV19 to TRBJ1-5; TRBD1 might be the D (6 bases). This CDR3 region has 17 residues. The V end was cut by 2 bases, the J end by 0 bases, with 14 bases between. Germline lookup yields CDR1 LNHDA and CDR2 SQIVND (reference sequence).